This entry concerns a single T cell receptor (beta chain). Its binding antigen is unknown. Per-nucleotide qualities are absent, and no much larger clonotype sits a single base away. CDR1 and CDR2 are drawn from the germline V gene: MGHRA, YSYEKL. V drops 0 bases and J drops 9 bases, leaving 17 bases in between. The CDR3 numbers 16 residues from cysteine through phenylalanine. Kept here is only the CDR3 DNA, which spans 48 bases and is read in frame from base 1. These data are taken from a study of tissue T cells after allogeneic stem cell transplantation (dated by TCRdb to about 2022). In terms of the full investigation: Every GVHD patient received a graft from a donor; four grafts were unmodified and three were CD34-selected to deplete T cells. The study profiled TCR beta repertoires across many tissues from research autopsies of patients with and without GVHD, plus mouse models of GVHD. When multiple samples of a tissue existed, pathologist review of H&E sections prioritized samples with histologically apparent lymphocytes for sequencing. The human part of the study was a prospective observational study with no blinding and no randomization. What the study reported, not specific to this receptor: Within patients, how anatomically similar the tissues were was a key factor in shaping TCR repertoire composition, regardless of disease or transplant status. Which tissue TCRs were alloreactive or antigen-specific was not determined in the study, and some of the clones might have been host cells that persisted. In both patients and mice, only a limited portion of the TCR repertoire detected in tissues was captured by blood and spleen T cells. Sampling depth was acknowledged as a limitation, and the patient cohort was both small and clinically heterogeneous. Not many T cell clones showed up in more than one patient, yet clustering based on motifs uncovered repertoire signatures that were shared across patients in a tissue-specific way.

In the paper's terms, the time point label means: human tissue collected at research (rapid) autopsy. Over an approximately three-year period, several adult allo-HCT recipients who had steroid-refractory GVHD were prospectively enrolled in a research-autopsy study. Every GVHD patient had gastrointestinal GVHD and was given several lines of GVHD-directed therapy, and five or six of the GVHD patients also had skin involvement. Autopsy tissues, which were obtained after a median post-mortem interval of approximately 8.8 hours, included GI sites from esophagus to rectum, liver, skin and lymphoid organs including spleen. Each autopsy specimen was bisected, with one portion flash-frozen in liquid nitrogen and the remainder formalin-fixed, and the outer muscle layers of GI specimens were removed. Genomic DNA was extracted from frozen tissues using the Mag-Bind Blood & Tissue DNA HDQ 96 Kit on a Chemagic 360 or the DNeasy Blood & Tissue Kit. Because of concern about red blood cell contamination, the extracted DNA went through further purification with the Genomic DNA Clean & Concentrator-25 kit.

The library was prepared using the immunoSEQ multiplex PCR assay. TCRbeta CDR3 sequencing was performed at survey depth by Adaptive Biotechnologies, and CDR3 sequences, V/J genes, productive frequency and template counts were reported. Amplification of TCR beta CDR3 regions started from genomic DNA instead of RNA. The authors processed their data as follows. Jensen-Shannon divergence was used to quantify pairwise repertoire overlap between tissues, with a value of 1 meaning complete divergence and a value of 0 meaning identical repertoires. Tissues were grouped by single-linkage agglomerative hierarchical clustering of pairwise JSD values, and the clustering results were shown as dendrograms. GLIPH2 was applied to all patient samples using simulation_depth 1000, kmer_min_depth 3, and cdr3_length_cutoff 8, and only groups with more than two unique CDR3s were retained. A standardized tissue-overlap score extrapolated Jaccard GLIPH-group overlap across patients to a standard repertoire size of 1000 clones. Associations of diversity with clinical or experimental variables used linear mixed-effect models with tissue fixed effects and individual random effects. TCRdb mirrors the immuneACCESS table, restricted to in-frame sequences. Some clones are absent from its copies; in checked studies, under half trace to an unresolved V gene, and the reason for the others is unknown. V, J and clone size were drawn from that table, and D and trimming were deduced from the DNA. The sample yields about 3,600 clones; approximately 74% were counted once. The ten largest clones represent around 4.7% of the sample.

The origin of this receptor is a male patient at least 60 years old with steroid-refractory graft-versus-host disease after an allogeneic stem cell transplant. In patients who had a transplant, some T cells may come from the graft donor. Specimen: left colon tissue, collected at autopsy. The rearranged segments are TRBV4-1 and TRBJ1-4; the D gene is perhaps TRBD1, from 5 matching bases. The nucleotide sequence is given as TGCGCCAGCAGCCAAGATCGGGGGACCGCTCCCCAAAAACTGTTTTTT. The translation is CASSQDRGTAPQKLFF.